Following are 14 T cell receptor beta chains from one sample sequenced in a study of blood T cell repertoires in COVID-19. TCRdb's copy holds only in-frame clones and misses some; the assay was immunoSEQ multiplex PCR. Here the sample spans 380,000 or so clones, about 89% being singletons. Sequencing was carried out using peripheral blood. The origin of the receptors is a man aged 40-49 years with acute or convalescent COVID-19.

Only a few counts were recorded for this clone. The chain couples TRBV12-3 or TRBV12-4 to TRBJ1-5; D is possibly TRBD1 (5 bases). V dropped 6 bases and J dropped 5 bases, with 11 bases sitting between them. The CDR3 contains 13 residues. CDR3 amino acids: CASSRQSYQPQHF. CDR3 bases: TGTGCCAGCAGCCGACAGTCTTATCAGCCCCAGCATTTT.

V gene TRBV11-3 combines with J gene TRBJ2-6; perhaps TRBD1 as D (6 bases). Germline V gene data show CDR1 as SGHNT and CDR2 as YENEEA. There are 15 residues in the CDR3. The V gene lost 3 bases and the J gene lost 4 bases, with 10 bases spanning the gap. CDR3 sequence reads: CASSLGASGANVLTF. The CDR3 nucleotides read TGTGCCAGCAGCTTGGGGGCTTCAGGGGCCAACGTCCTGACTTTC.

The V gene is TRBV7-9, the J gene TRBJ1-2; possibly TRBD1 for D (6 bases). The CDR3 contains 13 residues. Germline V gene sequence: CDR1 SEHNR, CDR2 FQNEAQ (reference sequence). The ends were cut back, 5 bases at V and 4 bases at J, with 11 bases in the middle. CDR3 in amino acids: CASSTGTFYGYTF. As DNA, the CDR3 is TGTGCCAGCAGCACTGGGACATTCTATGGCTACACCTTC.

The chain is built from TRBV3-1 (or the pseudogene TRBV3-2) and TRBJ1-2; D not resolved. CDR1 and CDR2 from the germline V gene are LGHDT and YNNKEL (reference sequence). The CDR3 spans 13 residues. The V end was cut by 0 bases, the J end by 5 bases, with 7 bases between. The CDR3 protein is CASSQDPGYGYTF. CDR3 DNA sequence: TGTGCCAGCAGCCAAGACCCGGGATATGGCTACACCTTC.

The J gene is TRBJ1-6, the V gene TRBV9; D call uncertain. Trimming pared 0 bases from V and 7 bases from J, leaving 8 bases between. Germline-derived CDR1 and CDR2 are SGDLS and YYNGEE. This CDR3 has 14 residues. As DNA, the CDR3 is TGTGCCAGCAGCGTAGACAGTAGGAATTCACCCCTCCACTTT. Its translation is CASSVDSRNSPLHF.

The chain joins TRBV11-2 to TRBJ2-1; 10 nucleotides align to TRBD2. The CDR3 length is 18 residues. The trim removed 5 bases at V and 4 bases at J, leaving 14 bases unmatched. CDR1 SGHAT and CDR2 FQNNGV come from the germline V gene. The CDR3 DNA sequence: TGTGCCAGCAGCCACATTAGCGGGAGGTCACTCAAATACAATGAGCAGTTCTTC. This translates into CASSHISGRSLKYNEQFF.

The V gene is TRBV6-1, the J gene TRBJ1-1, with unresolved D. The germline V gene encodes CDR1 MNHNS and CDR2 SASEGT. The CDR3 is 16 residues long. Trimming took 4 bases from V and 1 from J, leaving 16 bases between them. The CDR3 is CASSGAEDTKNTEAFF. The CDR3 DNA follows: TGTGCCAGCAGTGGAGCCGAGGATACAAAGAACACTGAAGCTTTCTTT.

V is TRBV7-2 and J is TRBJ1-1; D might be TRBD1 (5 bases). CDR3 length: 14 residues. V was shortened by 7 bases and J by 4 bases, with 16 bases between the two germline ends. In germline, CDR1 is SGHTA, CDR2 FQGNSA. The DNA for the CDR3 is TGTGCCAGCATCATGAATAGGGGTGGCACTGAAGCTTTCTTT. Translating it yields CASIMNRGGTEAFF.

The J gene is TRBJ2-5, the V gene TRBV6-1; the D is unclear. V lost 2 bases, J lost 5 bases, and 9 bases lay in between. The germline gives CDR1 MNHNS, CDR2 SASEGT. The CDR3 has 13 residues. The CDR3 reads CASSESLLETQYF. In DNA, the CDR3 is TGTGCCAGCAGTGAAAGCCTTCTTGAGACCCAGTACTTC.

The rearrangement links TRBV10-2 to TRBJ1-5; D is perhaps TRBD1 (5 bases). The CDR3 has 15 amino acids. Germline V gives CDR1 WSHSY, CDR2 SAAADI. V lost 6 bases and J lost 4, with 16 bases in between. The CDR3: CASRRGQAPNQPQHF. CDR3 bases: TGCGCCAGCAGAAGAGGACAAGCTCCAAATCAGCCCCAGCATTTT.

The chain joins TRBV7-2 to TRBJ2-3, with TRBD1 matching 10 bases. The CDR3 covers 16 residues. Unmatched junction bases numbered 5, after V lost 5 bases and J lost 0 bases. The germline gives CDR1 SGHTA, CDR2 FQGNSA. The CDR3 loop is CASSKTGGPSTDTQYF. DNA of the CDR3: TGTGCCAGCAGCAAGACAGGGGGCCCTAGCACAGATACGCAGTATTTT.

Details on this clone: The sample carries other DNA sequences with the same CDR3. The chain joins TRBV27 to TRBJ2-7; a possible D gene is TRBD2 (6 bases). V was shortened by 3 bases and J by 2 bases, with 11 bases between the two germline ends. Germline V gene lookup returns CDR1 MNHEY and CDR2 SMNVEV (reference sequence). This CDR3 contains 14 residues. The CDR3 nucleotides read TGTGCCAGCAGTTTTGGGCGGGGAACCTACGAGCAGTACTTC. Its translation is CASSFGRGTYEQYF.

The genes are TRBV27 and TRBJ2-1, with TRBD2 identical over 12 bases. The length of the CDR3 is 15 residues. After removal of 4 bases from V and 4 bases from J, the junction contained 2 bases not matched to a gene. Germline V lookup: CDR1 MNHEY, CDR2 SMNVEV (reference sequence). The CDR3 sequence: CASSYLAGGYNEQFF. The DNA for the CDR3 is TGTGCCAGCAGTTATCTAGCGGGAGGGTACAATGAGCAGTTCTTC.

This CDR3 reads CASSLGSGTIYEQYF. The CDR3 DNA reads as TGTGCCAGCAGCTTGGGCTCCGGGACAATCTACGAGCAGTACTTC. V is TRBV5-4 and J is TRBJ2-7, with D possibly matching TRBD1 (6 bases). This CDR3 region has 15 residues. The V end was cut by 0 bases, the J end by 3 bases, with 13 bases between. CDR1 is SGHNT, CDR2 YYREEE, per germline (reference sequence).